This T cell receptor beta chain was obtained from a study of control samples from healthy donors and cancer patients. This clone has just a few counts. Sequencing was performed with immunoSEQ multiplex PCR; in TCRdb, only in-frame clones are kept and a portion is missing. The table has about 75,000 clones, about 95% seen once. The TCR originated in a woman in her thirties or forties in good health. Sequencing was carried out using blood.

The CDR3 here is CASSSPPSTEAFF. The DNA for the CDR3 is TGCGCCAGCAGCTCCCCCCCTTCTACTGAAGCTTTCTTT. The chain joins TRBV5-1 to TRBJ1-1; D gene unclear. The CDR3 totals 13 residues. V was pared by 3 bases and J by 5 bases, with 11 bases between. The germline gives CDR1 SGHRS, CDR2 YFSETQ.